The 10 T cell receptor beta chains given below trace back to one sample, sequenced in a study of blood T cell repertoires in COVID-19. Sequencing was performed with immunoSEQ multiplex PCR; in TCRdb, only in-frame clones are kept and a portion is missing. The sample lists over 20,000 clones; over 60% were seen once. Material for sequencing was peripheral blood. These receptors were collected from a woman aged 80 or over with acute or convalescent COVID-19.

The genes are TRBV6-5 and TRBJ2-7; 10 bases line up with TRBD2. The junction had 6 bases not matched to a gene; V was cut back by 11 bases and J by 2 bases. CDR1 MNHEY and CDR2 SVGAGI come from the germline V gene. The CDR3 loop spans 13 amino acids. CDR3 amino acids: CAAAAGGPYEQYF. DNA of the CDR3: TGTGCCGCCGCAGCGGGAGGGCCCTACGAGCAGTACTTC.

This rearrangement joins TRBV10-3 to TRBJ1-2, with 9 nucleotides matching TRBD1. Per germline, CDR1 ENHRY and CDR2 SYGVKD. Unmatched junction bases numbered 2, after V lost 2 bases and J lost 4 bases. CDR3 length: 14 residues. The CDR3 reads CAISEGQGSYGYTF. CDR3 nucleotides: TGTGCCATCAGTGAGGGACAGGGGTCCTATGGCTACACCTTC.

The rearrangement links TRBV3-1 (or the pseudogene TRBV3-2) to TRBJ2-1; 14 bases map to TRBD2. CDR1 is LGHDT and CDR2 is YNNKEL in the germline V gene (reference sequence). Trimming took 0 bases from V and 4 from J; bases not matched to a gene: 11. The length of the CDR3 is 20 residues. The CDR3 DNA follows: TGTGCCAGCAGCCAAGATCGGAAACCCGGACTAGCGGGAGGTTACAATGAGCAGTTCTTC. This gives the protein CASSQDRKPGLAGGYNEQFF.

The chain uses TRBV3-1 (or the pseudogene TRBV3-2) and TRBJ2-3; possible D gene TRBD2, 5 bases. Trimming left V 4 bases short and J 6 bases short, with 11 bases between. Germline V gives CDR1 LGHDT, CDR2 YNNKEL (reference sequence). The CDR3 is 13 residues long. CDR3 DNA sequence: TGTGCCAGCAGCCTGCCCCCGGGGGATACGCAGTATTTT. It encodes CASSLPPGDTQYF.

The rearrangement joins TRBV10-3 to TRBJ1-3; D gene ambiguous. The CDR3 is 15 amino acids. With 4 bases removed from V and 0 bases from J, the gap between germline ends came to 10 bases. CDR1 is ENHRY, CDR2 SYGVKD, per germline. The CDR3, as DNA: TGTGCCATCAGTGCCTGGGCAGGCTCTGGAAACACCATATATTTT. Amino acid sequence: CAISAWAGSGNTIYF.

The chain uses TRBV2 and TRBJ1-4; D not certain. Germline V lookup: CDR1 SNHLY, CDR2 FYNNEI. V shed 7 bases and J shed 3 bases, with 15 bases lying between them. This CDR3 is 15 amino acids long. The CDR3 nucleotides are TGTGCCAGCACCCTAGATGGGTTACCTAATGAAAAACTGTTTTTT. It encodes CASTLDGLPNEKLFF.

The chain uses TRBV5-4 and TRBJ2-7; possible D gene TRBD1, 6 bases. Germline V gene sequence: CDR1 SGHNT, CDR2 YYREEE (reference sequence). V shed 0 bases and J shed 3 bases, with 10 bases lying between them. The CDR3 extends over 14 amino acids. CDR3 nucleotides: TGTGCCAGCAGCTTGGCCGGGACATACTACGAGCAGTACTTC. Protein: CASSLAGTYYEQYF.

V is TRBV5-1 and J is TRBJ2-3; 10 bases match TRBD1. J gave up 3 bases and V 4 bases, and 5 bases lay outside the gene matches. The CDR3 is made up of 15 amino acids. Germline V lookup: CDR1 SGHRS, CDR2 YFSETQ. DNA of the CDR3: TGCGCCAGCAGCGGAAGGACAGGGGGGACAGATACGCAGTATTTT. This translates into CASSGRTGGTDTQYF.

V is TRBV5-4 and J is TRBJ1-1; 9 bases map to TRBD1. V was pared by 4 bases and J by 4 bases, with 8 bases of the junction left unmatched. The germline CDR1 and CDR2 sequences are SGHNT and YYREEE (reference sequence). The CDR3 is 15 amino acids. CDR3 bases: TGTGCCAGCAGCCCATACAGGGGGCAGGGCACTGAAGCTTTCTTT. This translates into CASSPYRGQGTEAFF.

This clone was recorded a few times. The rearrangement uses TRBV6-5 and TRBJ2-3, with unresolved D. V was shortened by 3 bases and J by 0 bases, with 10 bases between the two germline ends. The CDR3 covers 15 residues. Germline CDR1 is MNHEY and CDR2 is SVGAGI. CDR3 residues: CASSYTPHSTDTQYF. For the CDR3, the DNA is TGTGCCAGCAGTTATACCCCACATAGCACAGATACGCAGTATTTT.